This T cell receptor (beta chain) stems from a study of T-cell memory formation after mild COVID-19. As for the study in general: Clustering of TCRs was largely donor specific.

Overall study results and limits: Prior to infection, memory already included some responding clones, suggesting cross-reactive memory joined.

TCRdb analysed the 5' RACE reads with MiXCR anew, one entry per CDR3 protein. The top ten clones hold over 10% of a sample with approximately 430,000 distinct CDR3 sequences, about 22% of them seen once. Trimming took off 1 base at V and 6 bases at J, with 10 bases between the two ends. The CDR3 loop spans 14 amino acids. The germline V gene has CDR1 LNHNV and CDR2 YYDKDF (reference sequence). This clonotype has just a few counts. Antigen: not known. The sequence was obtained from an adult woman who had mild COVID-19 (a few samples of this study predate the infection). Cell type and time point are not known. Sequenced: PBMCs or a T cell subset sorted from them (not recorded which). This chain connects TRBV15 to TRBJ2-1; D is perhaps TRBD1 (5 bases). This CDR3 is CATSRVDKFNEQFF. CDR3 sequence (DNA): TGTGCCACCAGCAGAGTGGACAAATTCAATGAGCAGTTCTTC.